These T cell receptor beta chains were read from a single sample in a study of blood T cell repertoires in COVID-19. TCRdb's table, derived via immunoSEQ multiplex PCR, lists solely in-frame clones and lacks some. Of 91,000 or so clones listed, approximately 90% were seen once; the top ten hold around 4%. What was sequenced was peripheral blood. All receptors come from a woman aged 45-59 years in a cohort sampled during active COVID-19. Each CDR3 is given with its conserved first and last residue. Fields, in order: CDR3 length, V gene, clone size, CDR3 protein. Size is stated for part of the rows, as once, few or many counts, or as a class when the clone is expanded.

16 TRBV6-6 NA CASSYEGTGTVYGYTF
13 TRBV5-1 NA CASSPGGVQGYTF
13 TRBV11-2 NA CASSRGTQETQYF
13 TRBV19 NA CASSTVGYNEQFF
14 TRBV6-5 NA CASSSPGGRTEAFF
17 TRBV12-5 NA CASGSPPGGAAGYEQYF
15 TRBV3-1/TRBV3-2 NA CASSQDWAVEETQYF
14 TRBV7-2 once CASSLGLLHYEQYF
16 TRBV3-1/TRBV3-2 NA CASSQATPWGDTEAFF
19 TRBV6-1 NA CASSEAWGPSGTAYNEQFF
14 TRBV3-1/TRBV3-2 NA CASSQSWNTGELFF
14 TRBV11-2 once CASSGLRTYNEQFF
14 TRBV5-1 once CASSLDPYSDTQYF
13 TRBV18 NA CASSPQRDTEAFF
16 TRBV5-1 NA CASSLGGSSGANVLTF
13 TRBV6-2/TRBV6-3 NA CASSNTIYYEQYF
14 TRBV19 NA CASSTPGRAGEQYF
15 TRBV5-1 once CASSLIGQTNYGYTF
14 TRBV4-2 NA CASSSVDTDTEAFF
13 TRBV15 NA CATNPGQINEQFF
16 TRBV4-1 NA CASSQDLGRVRAEAFF
12 TRBV12-3/TRBV12-4 NA CASSLSRGEQFF
15 TRBV30 once CAWSRRGQGPNGYTF
14 TRBV5-6 NA CASSRRDRGETQYF
13 TRBV3-1/TRBV3-2 NA CASSQDRVTEAFF
12 TRBV28 NA CASRPDNTEAFF
14 TRBV7-3 NA CASSLYRSTDTQYF
15 TRBV3-1/TRBV3-2 NA CASSNRVISYNEQFF
12 TRBV10-3 NA CAIKGLAGEQYF
15 TRBV7-8 NA CASSSLAGGHNEQFF
15 TRBV7-8 NA CASSVSRVSNQPQHF
13 TRBV6-5 NA CASSTGSSETQYF
11 TRBV20-1 NA CSVSRGYEQYF
16 TRBV19 NA CASSIGGGGGPYGYTF
14 TRBV11-2 NA CASSTRTGANEQFF
14 TRBV10-3 NA CAISESGLGIGYTF
12 TRBV12-3/TRBV12-4 NA CASSFPNEKLFF
16 TRBV14 NA CASSPLSGSGATEAFF
15 TRBV5-1 NA CASSLSAGGPDTQYF
14 TRBV28 NA CASTSGQRGGEQYF
16 TRBV5-1 NA CASSLGDSSYNSPLHF
14 TRBV6-5 NA CASSRDNLQETQYF
16 TRBV5-8 NA CASSPRGGGDTGELFF
13 TRBV2 once CASKRDGNSPLHF
16 TRBV7-9 NA CASSLSGRDSTDTQYF
15 TRBV21-1 once CASSKVGSRRDTQYF